The next 2 T cell receptor beta chains were all read from a single sample in a study of blood T cell repertoires in COVID-19. Measured with immunoSEQ multiplex PCR; TCRdb has only the in-frame clones, and not every one. The repertoire has over 95,000 clones, 80% to 90% of them found once; the top ten carry around 3.3%. Source material: peripheral blood. The receptors were gathered from a man aged 40-49 years with acute or convalescent COVID-19.

The chain combines TRBV4-3 with TRBJ1-2, with TRBD1 as a possible D gene (5 bases). The germline V gene encodes CDR1 LGHNA and CDR2 YSLEER. CDR3 length: 16 amino acids. The germline V and J ends were trimmed by 0 bases and 8 bases, with 19 bases remaining between them. The CDR3 DNA follows: TGCGCCAGCAGCCAAGACCTTCGAGCCAGGGAACAGGGCTACACCTTC. This encodes CASSQDLRAREQGYTF.

This chain connects TRBV5-4 to TRBJ2-5; D gene unclear. Per germline, CDR1 SGHNT and CDR2 YYREEE (reference sequence). This CDR3 region has 11 residues. Trimming took off 4 bases at V and 4 bases at J, with 5 bases between the two ends. For the CDR3, the DNA is TGTGCCAGCAGCGGCGGAGAGACCCAGTACTTC. Residues: CASSGGETQYF.